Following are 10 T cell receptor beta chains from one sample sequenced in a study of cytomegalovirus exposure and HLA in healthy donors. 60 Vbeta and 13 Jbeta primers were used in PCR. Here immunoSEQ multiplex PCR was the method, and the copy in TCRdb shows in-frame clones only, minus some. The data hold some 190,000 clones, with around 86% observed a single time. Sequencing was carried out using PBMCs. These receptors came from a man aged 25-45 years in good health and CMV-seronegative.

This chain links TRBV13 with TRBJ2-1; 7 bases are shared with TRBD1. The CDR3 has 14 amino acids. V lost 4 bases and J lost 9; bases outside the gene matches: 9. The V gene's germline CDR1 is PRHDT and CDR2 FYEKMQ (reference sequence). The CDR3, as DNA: TGTGCCAGCAGCTCCGATACAGGGGTCGGTGAGCAGTTCTTC. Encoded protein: CASSSDTGVGEQFF.

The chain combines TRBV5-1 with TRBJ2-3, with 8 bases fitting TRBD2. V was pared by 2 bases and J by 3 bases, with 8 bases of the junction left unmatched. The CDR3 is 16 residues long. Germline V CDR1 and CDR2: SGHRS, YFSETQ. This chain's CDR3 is CASSFAGGKFTDTQYF. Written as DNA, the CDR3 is TGCGCCAGCAGCTTCGCGGGAGGAAAATTTACAGATACGCAGTATTTT. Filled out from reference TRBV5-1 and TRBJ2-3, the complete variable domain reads KAGVTQTPRYLIKTRGQQVTLSCSPISGHRSVSWYQQTPGQGLQFLFEYFSETQRNKGNFPGRFSGRQFSNSRSEMNVSTLELGDSALYLCASSFAGGKFTDTQYFGPGTRLTVL.

The CDR3: CASSIRDSVLYSGYTF. In DNA form, the CDR3 reads TGTGCCAGCTCCATCCGGGACAGCGTTCTTTATTCTGGCTACACCTTC. This sequence joins TRBV18 and TRBJ1-2; 7 bases agree with TRBD1. The V segment lost 6 bases and the J segment 7 bases; nucleotides outside the gene matches: 17. Germline assignment: CDR1 KGHSH and CDR2 LQKENI. CDR3 length: 16 residues.

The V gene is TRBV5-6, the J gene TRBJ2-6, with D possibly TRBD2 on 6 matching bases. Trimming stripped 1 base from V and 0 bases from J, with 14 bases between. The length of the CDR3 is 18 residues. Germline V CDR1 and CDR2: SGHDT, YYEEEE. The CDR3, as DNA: TGTGCCAGCAGCTTGATCGGGGGATATTACTCTGGGGCCAACGTCCTGACTTTC. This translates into CASSLIGGYYSGANVLTF.

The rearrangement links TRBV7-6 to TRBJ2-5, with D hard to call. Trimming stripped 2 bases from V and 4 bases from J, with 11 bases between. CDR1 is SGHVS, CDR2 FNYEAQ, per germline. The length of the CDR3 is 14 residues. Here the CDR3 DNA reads TGTGCCAGCAGCTTATTGTCGGGTGGAGAGACCCAGTACTTC. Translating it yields CASSLLSGGETQYF.

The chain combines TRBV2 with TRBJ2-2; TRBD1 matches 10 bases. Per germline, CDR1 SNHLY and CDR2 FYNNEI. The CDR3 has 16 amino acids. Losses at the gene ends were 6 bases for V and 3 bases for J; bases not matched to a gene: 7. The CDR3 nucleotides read TGTGCCAGCAGACAGGACAGGGGGAAGGACACCGGGGAGCTGTTTTTT. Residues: CASRQDRGKDTGELFF. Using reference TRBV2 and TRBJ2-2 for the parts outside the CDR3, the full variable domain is EPEVTQTPSHQVTQMGQEVILRCVPISNHLYFYWYRQILGQKVEFLVSFYNNEISEKSEIFDDQFSVERPDGSNFTLKIRSTKLEDSAMYFCASRQDRGKDTGELFFGEGSRLTVL.

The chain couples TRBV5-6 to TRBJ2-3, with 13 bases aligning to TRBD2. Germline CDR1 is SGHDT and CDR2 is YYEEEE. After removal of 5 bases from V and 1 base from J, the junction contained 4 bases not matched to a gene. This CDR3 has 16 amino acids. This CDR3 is CASRRTSGRGTDTQYF. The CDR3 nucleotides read TGTGCCAGCAGGCGGACTAGCGGGAGAGGCACAGATACGCAGTATTTT.

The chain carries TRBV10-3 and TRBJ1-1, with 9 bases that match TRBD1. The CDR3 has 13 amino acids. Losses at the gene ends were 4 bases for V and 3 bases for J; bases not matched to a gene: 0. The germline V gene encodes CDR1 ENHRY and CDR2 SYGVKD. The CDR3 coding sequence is TGTGCCATCAGTGGGACAGGGGACACTGAAGCTTTCTTT. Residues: CAISGTGDTEAFF.

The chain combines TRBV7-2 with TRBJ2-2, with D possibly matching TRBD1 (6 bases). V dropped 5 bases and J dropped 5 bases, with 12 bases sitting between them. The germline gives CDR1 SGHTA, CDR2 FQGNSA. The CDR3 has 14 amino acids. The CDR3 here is CASSDRSKTGELFF. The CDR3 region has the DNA TGTGCCAGCAGCGACAGGTCCAAGACCGGGGAGCTGTTTTTT.

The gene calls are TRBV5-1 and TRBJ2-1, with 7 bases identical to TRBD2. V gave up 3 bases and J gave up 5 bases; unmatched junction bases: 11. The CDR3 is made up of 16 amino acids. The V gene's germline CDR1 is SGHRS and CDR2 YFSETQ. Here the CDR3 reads CASSSKPGLQDNEQFF. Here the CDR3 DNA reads TGCGCCAGCAGCTCGAAACCGGGACTACAGGACAATGAGCAGTTCTTC.